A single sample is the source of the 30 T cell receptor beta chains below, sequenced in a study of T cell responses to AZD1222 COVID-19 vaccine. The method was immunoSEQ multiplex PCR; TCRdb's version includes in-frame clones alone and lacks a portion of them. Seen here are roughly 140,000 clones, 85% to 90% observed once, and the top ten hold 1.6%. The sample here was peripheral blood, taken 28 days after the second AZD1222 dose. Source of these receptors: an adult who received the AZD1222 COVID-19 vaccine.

The CDR3 DNA follows: TGCGCCAGCAGCTCTACAGGGTTCTACGAGCAGTACTTC. Residues: CASSSTGFYEQYF. This chain uses TRBV4-1 with TRBJ2-7; the D gene is possibly TRBD1 (6 bases). Germline V gene lookup returns CDR1 MGHRA and CDR2 YSYEKL. Trimming took off 5 bases at V and 3 bases at J, with 11 bases between the two ends. This CDR3 contains 13 residues.

Here the CDR3 DNA reads TGTGCCAGCAGTCGGAACACATACAATGAGCAGTTCTTC. As protein: CASSRNTYNEQFF. This chain joins TRBV27 and TRBJ2-1; D is uncertain. The V end was cut by 5 bases, the J end by 4 bases, with 9 bases between. The CDR3 contains 13 residues. Germline V gives CDR1 MNHEY, CDR2 SMNVEV (reference sequence).

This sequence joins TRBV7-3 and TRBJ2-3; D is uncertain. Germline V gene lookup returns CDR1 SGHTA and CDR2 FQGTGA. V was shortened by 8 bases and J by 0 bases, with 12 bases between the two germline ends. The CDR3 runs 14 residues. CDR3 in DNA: TGTGCCAGCGTCTCTGCACCGAGCACAGATACGCAGTATTTT. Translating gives CASVSAPSTDTQYF.

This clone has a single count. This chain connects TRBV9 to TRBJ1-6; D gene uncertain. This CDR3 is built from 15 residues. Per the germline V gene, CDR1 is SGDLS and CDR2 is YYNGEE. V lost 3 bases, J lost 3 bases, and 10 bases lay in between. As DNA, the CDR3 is TGTGCCAGCAGCGCCACCACCAGCTATAATTCACCCCTCCACTTT. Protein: CASSATTSYNSPLHF.

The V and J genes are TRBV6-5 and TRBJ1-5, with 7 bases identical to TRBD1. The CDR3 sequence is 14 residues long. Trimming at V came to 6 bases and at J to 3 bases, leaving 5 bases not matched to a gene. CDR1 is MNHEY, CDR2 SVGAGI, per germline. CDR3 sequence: CASRAGGYNQPQHF. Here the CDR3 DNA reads TGTGCCAGCAGGGCAGGGGGTTACAATCAGCCCCAGCATTTT.

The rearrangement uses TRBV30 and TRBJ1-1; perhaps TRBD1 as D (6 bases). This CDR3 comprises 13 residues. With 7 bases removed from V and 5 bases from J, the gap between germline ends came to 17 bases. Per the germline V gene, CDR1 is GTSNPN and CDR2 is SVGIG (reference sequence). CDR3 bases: TGTGCCTACACCACAGGGAGGGGAACTGAAGCTTTCTTT. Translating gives CAYTTGRGTEAFF.

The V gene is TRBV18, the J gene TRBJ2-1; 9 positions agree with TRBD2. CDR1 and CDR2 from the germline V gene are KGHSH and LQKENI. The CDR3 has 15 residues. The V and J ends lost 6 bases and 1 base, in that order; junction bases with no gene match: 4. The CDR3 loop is CASSRAGGSYNEQFF. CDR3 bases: TGTGCCAGCTCTCGTGCGGGGGGGTCCTACAATGAGCAGTTCTTC.

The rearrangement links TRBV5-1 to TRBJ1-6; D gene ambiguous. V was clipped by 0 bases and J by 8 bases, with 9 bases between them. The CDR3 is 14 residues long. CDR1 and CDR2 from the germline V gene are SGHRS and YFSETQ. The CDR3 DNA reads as TGCGCCAGCAGCTTGGCGGTTAATGATTCACCCCTCCACTTT. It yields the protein CASSLAVNDSPLHF. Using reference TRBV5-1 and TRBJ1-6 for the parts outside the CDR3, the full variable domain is KAGVTQTPRYLIKTRGQQVTLSCSPISGHRSVSWYQQTPGQGLQFLFEYFSETQRNKGNFPGRFSGRQFSNSRSEMNVSTLELGDSALYLCASSLAVNDSPLHFGNGTRLTVT.

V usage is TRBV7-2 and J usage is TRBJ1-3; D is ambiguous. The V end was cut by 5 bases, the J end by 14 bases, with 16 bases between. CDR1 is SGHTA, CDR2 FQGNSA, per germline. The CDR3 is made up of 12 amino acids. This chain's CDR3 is CASSPRTGPLYF. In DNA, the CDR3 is TGTGCCAGCAGCCCGCGGACGGGTCCCCTATATTTT.

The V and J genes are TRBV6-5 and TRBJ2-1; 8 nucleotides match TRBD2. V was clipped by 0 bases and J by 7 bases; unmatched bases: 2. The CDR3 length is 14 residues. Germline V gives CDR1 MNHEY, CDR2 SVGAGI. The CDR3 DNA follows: TGTGCCAGCAGTTACTCGAGCGGGGGAAATGAGCAGTTCTTC. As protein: CASSYSSGGNEQFF.

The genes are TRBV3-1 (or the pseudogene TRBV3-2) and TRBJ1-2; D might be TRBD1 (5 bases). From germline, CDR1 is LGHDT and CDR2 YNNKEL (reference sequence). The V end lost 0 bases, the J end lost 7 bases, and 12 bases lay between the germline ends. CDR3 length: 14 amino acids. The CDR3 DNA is TGTGCCAGCAGCCAAGACAGGGTCGTCAGTGGCTACACCTTC. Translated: CASSQDRVVSGYTF.

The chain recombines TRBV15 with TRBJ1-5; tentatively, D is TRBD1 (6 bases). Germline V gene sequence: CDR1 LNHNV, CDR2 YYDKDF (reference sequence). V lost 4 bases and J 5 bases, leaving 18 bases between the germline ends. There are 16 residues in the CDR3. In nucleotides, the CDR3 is TGTGCCACCAGCAAAATCATTGACAGGTCCCATCAGCCCCAGCATTTT. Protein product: CATSKIIDRSHQPQHF.

For the CDR3, the DNA is TGTGCCAGCAGCCGCCCCCAGTTCCGAGACCAAGAGACCCAGTACTTC. Translated: CASSRPQFRDQETQYF. The chain joins TRBV3-1 (or the pseudogene TRBV3-2) to TRBJ2-5; D remains unclear. The length of the CDR3 is 16 residues. The V end was cut by 4 bases, the J end by 0 bases, with 15 bases between. The V gene's germline CDR1 is LGHDT and CDR2 YNNKEL (reference sequence).

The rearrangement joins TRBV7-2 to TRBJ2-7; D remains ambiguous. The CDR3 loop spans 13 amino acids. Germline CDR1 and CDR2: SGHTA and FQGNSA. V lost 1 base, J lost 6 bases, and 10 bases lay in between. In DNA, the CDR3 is TGTGCCAGCAGCTTAGAAAACTCTTCCGAGCAGTACTTC. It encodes CASSLENSSEQYF. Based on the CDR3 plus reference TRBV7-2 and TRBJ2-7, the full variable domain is GAGVSQSPSNKVTEKGKDVELRCDPISGHTALYWYRQSLGQGLEFLIYFQGNSAPDKSGLPSDRFSAERTGGSVSTLTIQRTQQEDSAVYLCASSLENSSEQYFGPGTRLTVT.

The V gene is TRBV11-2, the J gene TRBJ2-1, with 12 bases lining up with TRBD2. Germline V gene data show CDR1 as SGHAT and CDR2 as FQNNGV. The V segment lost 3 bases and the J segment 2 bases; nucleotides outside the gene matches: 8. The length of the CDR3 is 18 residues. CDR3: CASSFASGGAGAYNEQFF. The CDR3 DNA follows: TGTGCCAGCAGCTTTGCTAGCGGGGGGGCCGGAGCCTACAATGAGCAGTTCTTC.

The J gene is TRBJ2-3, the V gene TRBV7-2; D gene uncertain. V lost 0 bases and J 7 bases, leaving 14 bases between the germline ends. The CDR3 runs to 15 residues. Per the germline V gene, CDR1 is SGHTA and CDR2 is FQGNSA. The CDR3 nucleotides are TGTGCCAGCAGCTTAGCTAGCAGCCCCGGTAATACGCAGTATTTT. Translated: CASSLASSPGNTQYF.

The CDR3: CSVPPQYF. DNA for the CDR3: TGCAGTGTCCCGCCCCAGTACTTC. The rearrangement uses TRBV20-1 and TRBJ2-5; no clear D gene. Germline V lookup: CDR1 DFQATT, CDR2 SNEGSKA (reference sequence). Deletions cut 7 bases from V and 9 bases from J, with 6 bases between. The CDR3 is 8 amino acids.

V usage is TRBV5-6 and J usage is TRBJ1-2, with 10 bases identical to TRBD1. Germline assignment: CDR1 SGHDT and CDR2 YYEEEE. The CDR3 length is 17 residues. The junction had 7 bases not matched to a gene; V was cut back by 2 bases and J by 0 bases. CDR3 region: CASSLFQGTGANYGYTF. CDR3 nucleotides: TGTGCCAGCAGCTTATTCCAGGGGACAGGGGCTAACTATGGCTACACCTTC.

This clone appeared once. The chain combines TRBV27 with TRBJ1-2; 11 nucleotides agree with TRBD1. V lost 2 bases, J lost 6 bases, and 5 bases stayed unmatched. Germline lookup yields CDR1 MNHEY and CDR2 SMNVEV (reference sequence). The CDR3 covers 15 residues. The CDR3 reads CASSLMGQGDHGYTF. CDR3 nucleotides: TGTGCCAGCAGTTTAATGGGACAGGGGGATCATGGCTACACCTTC.

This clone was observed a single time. This chain's CDR3 is CASSLFIQSYNSPLHF. DNA of the CDR3: TGTGCCAGCAGTTTATTTATACAGTCCTATAATTCACCCCTCCACTTT. J is TRBJ1-6 and V is TRBV28; D remains unclear. The CDR3 totals 16 residues. With 1 base removed from V and 1 base from J, the gap between germline ends came to 8 bases. Per the germline V gene, CDR1 is MDHEN and CDR2 is SYDVKM.

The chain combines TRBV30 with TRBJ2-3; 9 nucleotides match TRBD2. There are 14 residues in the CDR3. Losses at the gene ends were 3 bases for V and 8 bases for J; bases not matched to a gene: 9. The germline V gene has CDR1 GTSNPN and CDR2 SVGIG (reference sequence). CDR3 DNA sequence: TGTGCCTGGAGATCGGCGGGGGGGCCCGCTACGCAGTATTTT. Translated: CAWRSAGGPATQYF. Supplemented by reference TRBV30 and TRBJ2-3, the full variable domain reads SQTIHQWPATLVQPVGSPLSLECTVEGTSNPNLYWYRQAAGRGLQLLFYSVGIGQISSEVPQNLSASRPQDRQFILSSKKLLLSDSGFYLCAWRSAGGPATQYFGPGTRLTVL.

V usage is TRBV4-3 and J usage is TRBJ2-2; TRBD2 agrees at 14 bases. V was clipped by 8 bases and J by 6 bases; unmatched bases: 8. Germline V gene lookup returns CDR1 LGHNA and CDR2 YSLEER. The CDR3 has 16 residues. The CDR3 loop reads CASGTSGSAGAGELFF. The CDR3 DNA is TGCGCCAGCGGGACTAGCGGGAGTGCCGGGGCCGGGGAGCTGTTTTTT.

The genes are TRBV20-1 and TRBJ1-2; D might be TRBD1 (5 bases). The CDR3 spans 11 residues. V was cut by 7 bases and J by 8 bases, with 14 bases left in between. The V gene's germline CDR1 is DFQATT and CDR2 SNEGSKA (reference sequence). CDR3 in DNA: TGCAGTGACCGCCGGGACGGGGGCTACACCTTC. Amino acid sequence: CSDRRDGGYTF.

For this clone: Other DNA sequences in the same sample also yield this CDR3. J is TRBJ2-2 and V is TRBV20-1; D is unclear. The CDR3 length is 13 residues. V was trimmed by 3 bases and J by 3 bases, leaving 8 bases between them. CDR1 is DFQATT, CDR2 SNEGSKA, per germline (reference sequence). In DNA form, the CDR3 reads TGCAGTGCTAGTTCATCGGACACCGGGGAGCTGTTTTTT. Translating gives CSASSSDTGELFF.

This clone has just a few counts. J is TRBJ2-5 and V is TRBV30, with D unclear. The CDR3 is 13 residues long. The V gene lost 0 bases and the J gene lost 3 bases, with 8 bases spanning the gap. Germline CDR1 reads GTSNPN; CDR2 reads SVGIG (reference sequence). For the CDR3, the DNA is TGTGCCTGGAGTGTAAGGCCAGAAGAGACCCAGTACTTC. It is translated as CAWSVRPEETQYF.

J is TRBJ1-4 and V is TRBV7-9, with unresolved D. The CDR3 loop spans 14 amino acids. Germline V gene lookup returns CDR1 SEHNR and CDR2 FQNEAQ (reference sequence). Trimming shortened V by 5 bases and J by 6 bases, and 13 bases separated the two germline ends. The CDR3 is CASSPPGGDEKLFF. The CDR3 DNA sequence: TGTGCCAGCAGCCCCCCGGGAGGAGATGAAAAACTGTTTTTT. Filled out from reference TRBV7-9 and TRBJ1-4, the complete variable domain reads DTGVSQNPRHKITKRGQNVTFRCDPISEHNRLYWYRQTLGQGPEFLTYFQNEAQLEKSRLLSDRFSAERPKGSFSTLEIQRTEQGDSAMYLCASSPPGGDEKLFFGSGTQLSVL.

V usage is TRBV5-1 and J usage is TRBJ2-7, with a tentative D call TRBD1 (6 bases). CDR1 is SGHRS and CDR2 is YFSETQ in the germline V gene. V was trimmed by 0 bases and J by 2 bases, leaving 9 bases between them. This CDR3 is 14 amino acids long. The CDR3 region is CASSLEGDTYEQYV. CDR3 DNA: TGCGCCAGCAGCTTGGAGGGGGACACCTACGAGCAGTACGTC.

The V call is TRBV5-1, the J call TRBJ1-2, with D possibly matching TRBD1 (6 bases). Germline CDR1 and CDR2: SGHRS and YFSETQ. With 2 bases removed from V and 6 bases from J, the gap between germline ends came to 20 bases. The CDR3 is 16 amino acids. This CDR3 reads CASSFYLRRGADGYTF. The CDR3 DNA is TGCGCCAGCAGCTTCTACCTGAGACGGGGGGCGGATGGCTACACCTTC.

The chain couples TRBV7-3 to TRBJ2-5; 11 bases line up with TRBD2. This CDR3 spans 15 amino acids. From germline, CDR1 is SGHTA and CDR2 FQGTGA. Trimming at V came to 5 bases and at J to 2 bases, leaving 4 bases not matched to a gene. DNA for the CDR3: TGTGCCAGCAGCCCGGCTAGCGGGGGGCAAGAGACCCAGTACTTC. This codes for CASSPASGGQETQYF.

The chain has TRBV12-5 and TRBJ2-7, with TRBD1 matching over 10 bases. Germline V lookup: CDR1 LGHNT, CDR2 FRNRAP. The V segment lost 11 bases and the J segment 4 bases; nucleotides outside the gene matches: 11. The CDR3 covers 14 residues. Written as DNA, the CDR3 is TGTGCTGGTAACCGGGACAGGGGACCTTACGAGCAGTACGTC. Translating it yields CAGNRDRGPYEQYV.